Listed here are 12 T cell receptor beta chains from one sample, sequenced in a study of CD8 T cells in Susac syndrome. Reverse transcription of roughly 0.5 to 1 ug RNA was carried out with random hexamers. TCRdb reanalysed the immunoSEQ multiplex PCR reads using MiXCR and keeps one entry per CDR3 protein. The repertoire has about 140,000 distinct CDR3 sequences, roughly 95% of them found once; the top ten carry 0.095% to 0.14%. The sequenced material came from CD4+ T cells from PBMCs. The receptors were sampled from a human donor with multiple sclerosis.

The CDR3: CASRDPSSYEQYF. CDR3 bases: TGTGCCAGCAGGGACCCGTCCAGCTACGAGCAGTACTTC. This sequence joins TRBV4-2 and TRBJ2-7; no reliable D call. This CDR3 is 13 amino acids long. CDR1 is LGHNA and CDR2 is YNFKEQ in the germline V gene. With 6 bases removed from V and 3 bases from J, the gap between germline ends came to 12 bases.

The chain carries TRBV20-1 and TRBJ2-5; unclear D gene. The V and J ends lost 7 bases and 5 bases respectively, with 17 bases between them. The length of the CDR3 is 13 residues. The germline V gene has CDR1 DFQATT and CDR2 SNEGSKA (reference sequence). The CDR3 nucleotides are TGCAGTGTGCCAGGTGGTCTTTCGGAGACCCAGTACTTC. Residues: CSVPGGLSETQYF.

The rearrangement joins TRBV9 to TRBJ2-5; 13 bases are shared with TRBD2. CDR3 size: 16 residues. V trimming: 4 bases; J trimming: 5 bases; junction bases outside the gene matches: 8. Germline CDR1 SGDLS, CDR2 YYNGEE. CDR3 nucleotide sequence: TGTGCCAGCAGCCTAGGGACTAGCGGGGTATCGGAGACCCAGTACTTC. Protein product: CASSLGTSGVSETQYF.

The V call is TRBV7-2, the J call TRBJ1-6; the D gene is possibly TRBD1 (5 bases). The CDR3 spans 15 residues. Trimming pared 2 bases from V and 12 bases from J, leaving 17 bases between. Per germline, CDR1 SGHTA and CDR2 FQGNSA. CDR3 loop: CASSLSWDGLLPLHF. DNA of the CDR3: TGTGCCAGCAGCTTATCGTGGGACGGGTTATTACCCCTCCACTTT.

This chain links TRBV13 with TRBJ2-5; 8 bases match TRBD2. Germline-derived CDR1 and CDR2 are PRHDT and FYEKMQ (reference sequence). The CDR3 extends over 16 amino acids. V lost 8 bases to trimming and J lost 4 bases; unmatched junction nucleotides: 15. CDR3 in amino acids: CASGGAGVAMVETQYF. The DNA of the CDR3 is TGTGCCAGCGGTGGAGCGGGAGTGGCCATGGTAGAGACCCAGTACTTC.

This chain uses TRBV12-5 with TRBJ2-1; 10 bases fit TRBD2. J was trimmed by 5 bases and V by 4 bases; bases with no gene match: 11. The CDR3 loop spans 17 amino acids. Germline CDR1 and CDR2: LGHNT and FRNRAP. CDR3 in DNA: TGTGCTAGTGGTTCCTCCAGGACTAGCGGAGCCAACAATGAGCAGTTCTTC. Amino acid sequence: CASGSSRTSGANNEQFF.

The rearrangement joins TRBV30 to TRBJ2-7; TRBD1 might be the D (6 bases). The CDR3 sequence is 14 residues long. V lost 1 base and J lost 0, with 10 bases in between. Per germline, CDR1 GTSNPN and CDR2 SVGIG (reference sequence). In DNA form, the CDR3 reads TGTGCCTGGAGTGGTAAAGGGGGCTCCTACGAGCAGTACTTC. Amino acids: CAWSGKGGSYEQYF.

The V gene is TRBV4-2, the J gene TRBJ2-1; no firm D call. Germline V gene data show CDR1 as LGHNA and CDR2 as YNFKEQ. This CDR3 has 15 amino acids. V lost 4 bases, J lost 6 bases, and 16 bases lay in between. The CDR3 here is CASSRTQDPTNEQFF. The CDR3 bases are TGTGCCAGCAGCCGGACCCAAGACCCCACCAATGAGCAGTTCTTC.

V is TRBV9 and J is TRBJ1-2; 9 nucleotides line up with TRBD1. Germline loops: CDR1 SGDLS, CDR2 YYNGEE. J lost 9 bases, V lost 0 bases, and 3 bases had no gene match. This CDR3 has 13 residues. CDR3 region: CASSVEQGASYTF. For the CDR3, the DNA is TGTGCCAGCAGCGTAGAACAGGGGGCTAGCTACACCTTC. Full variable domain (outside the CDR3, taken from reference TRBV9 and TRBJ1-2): DSGVTQTPKHLITATGQRVTLRCSPRSGDLSVYWYQQSLDQGLQFLIQYYNGEERAKGNILERFSAQQFPDLHSELNLSSLELGDSALYFCASSVEQGASYTFGSGTRLTVV.

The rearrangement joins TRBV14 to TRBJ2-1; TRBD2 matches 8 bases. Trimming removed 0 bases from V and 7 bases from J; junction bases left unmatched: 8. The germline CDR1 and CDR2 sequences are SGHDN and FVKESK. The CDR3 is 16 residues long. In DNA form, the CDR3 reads TGTGCCAGCAGCCAAGATTTAGGGCTAGCGGGTAATGAGCAGTTCTTC. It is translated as CASSQDLGLAGNEQFF.

The CDR3, as DNA: TGTGCCAGCAGCGTAGTGAGCGTAGGGAATGAGCAGTTCTTC. This codes for CASSVVSVGNEQFF. This chain connects TRBV9 to TRBJ2-1, with no clear D. This CDR3 is built from 14 residues. Between the trimmed V and J ends, which lost 0 bases and 7 bases, there was a span of 11 bases. Germline CDR1 and CDR2: SGDLS and YYNGEE.

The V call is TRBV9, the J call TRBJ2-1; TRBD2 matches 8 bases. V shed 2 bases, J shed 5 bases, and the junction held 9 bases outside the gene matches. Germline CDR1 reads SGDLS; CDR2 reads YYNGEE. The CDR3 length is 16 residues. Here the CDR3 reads CASSVSPGGRNNEQFF. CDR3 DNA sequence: TGTGCCAGCAGCGTTTCCCCGGGGGGGCGGAACAATGAGCAGTTCTTC. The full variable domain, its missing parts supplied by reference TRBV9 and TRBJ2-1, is DSGVTQTPKHLITATGQRVTLRCSPRSGDLSVYWYQQSLDQGLQFLIQYYNGEERAKGNILERFSAQQFPDLHSELNLSSLELGDSALYFCASSVSPGGRNNEQFFGPGTRLTVL.